Given below is one T cell receptor beta chain in context. This sample stems from a study of blood T cell repertoires in COVID-19. Study context: Researchers got acute and convalescent COVID-19 samples from the United States, Italy and Spain. From T cells, B-cell-depleted T cells, or PBMCs came the material, which was cDNA or gDNA.

Original processing methods: Cell counts per sample came from amplifying reference gene primers. Profiled with immunoSEQ multiplex PCR; TCRdb holds only in-frame clones, not every one. That table is the source of V, J and clone size, and D and trimming were worked out from the DNA. The sample lists roughly 140,000 clones; 65% to 80% were seen once. V was pared by 1 base and J by 4 bases, with 11 bases between. The CDR3 runs 15 residues. From germline, CDR1 is SGHVS and CDR2 FQNEAQ. The sequence was obtained from a woman aged 55-69 years with acute or convalescent COVID-19. This sequence joins TRBV7-8 and TRBJ1-5; no clear D. Sample: peripheral blood. The CDR3 nucleotides read TGTGCCAGCAGCTTAGACGTGCGCCAAAATCAGCCCCAGCATTTT. Amino acid sequence: CASSLDVRQNQPQHF. Looking up the rest from reference TRBV7-8 and TRBJ1-5 gives the full variable domain: GAGVSQSPRYKVAKRGQDVALRCDPISGHVSLFWYQQALGQGPEFLTYFQNEAQLDKSGLPSDRFFAERPEGSVSTLKIQRTQQEDSAVYLCASSLDVRQNQPQHFGDGTRLSIL.